This TCR beta chain was found in a study of T-cell reconstitution after alpha-beta-depleted transplantation in children. From germline, CDR1 is DFQATT and CDR2 SNEGSKA (reference sequence). This CDR3 spans 16 amino acids. The TCRbeta library was prepared with unique molecular identifiers. One entry per CDR3 protein, called by TCRdb with MiXCR from the PCR reads. The table records about 420,000 distinct CDR3 sequences, roughly a tenth of them present only once. This clonotype has only a few counts. An end of the junction differs from the germline gene, which may be a read error. The sequence was obtained from a human donor who donated a stem cell graft to a child with acute myeloid leukemia. This material consisted of PBMCs from the stem cell graft donor, taken from the stem cell graft. This chain uses TRBV20-1 with TRBJ2-2, with 14 bases matching TRBD2. The CDR3 nucleotides read TGCTGTGCTAGAGACCCGACTAGCGGGAGGGCCGGGGAGCTGTTTTTT. Encoded protein: CCARDPTSGRAGELFF.